The clone carrying this T cell receptor beta chain was counted a single time. This sample was taken from a study of CD8 T cells in Susac syndrome. Sequencing of TCR beta covered CD8+ and CD4+ T cells obtained from blood. The germline V gene encodes CDR1 KGHSH and CDR2 LQKENI. Losses at the gene ends were 6 bases for V and 4 bases for J; bases not matched to a gene: 8. There are 14 residues in the CDR3. Random hexamers were used to reverse transcribe roughly 0.5 to 1 ug of RNA. MiXCR, applied by TCRdb to the immunoSEQ multiplex PCR reads, yields one record per CDR3 protein. The table shows a few hundred thousand distinct CDR3 sequences, with 95% occurring only once.

The sample was CD4+ T cells from PBMCs. This rearrangement joins TRBV18 to TRBJ1-1; 7 bases fit TRBD1. This clonotype originated in a human donor with multiple sclerosis. CDR3 in amino acids: CASSRSGGITEAFF. In DNA form, the CDR3 reads TGTGCCAGCTCTCGCTCAGGGGGGATCACTGAAGCTTTCTTT.